The clone carrying this T cell receptor beta chain has more than one count but fewer than ten. From germline, CDR1 is MNHEY and CDR2 SVGAGI. The CDR3 consists of 13 residues. V gave up 5 bases and J gave up 8 bases; unmatched junction bases: 3. This sample stems from a study of cytomegalovirus exposure and HLA in healthy donors. The primer mix had 60 Vbeta and 13 Jbeta primers. TCRdb's copy holds only in-frame clones and misses some; the assay was immunoSEQ multiplex PCR. Of 130,000 or so clones in the sample, about 77% are singletons; the top ten hold 1% to 1.5%. J is TRBJ1-4 and V is TRBV6-5; 9 bases match TRBD1. The sequenced sample consisted of PBMCs. The receptor was isolated from a man aged 50 or older in good health and CMV-seronegative. Here the CDR3 reads CASSRQGGEKLFF. CDR3 DNA sequence: TGTGCCAGCAGTCGACAGGGGGGCGAAAAACTGTTTTTT.